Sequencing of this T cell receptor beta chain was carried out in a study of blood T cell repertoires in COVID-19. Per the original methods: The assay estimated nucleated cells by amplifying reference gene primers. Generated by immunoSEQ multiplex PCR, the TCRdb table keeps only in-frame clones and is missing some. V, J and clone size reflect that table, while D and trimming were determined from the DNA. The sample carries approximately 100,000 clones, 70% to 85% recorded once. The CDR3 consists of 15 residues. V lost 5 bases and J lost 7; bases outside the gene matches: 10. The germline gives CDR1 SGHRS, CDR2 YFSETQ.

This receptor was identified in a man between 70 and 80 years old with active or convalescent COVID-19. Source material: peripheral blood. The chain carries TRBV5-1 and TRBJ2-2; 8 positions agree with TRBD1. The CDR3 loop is CASSFGQGKVGELFF. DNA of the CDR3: TGCGCCAGCAGTTTCGGACAGGGAAAGGTCGGGGAGCTGTTTTTT.